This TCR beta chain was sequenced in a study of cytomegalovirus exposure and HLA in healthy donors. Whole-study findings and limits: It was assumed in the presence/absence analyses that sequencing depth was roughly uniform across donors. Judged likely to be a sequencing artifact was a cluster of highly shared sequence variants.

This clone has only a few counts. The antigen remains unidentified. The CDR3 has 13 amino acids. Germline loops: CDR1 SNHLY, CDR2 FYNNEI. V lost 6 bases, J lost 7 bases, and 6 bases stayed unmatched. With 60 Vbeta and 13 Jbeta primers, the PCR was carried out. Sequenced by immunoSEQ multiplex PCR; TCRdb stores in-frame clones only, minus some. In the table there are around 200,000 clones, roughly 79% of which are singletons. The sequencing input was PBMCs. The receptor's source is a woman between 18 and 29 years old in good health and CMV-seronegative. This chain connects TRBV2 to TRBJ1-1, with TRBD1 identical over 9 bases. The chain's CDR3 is CASRSQGAGEAFF. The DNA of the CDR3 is TGTGCCAGCAGGTCACAGGGGGCTGGTGAAGCTTTCTTT.